The entry that follows covers one TCR beta chain sequence. The antigen it binds to is not known. No qualities accompany the bases; no much larger clone lies one base away. Patient enrollment in ICON started in early 2016, and the final patient was enrolled in 2018. A subcohort of 76 patients provided fresh tumor and matched uninvolved tissue for in-depth immune analyses, with TCR sequencing among those analyses. No cell sorting was done, and TCR sequencing was instead run on DNA isolated from bulk tissue. The data were taken from a study of tumor-infiltrating lymphocytes in localized non-small cell lung cancer (dated by TCRdb to the early 2020s). General notes on the study: Several histologies were represented in the cohort, which also included both smokers and never-smokers as well as patients whose samples were collected after neoadjuvant chemotherapy. Each patient contributed resected tumor tissue and uninvolved lung tissue from the same patient, described as non-adjacent to the tumor. TCR sequencing was one of several integrated assays, alongside flow cytometry, multiplex immunofluorescence, RNA-seq, exome sequencing and proteomics, applied to the same patients. In total, the ICON cohort consisted of roughly 150 surgical patients with localized non-small cell lung cancer who had their tumors resected. A total of roughly 57 patients were included in the paired tumor versus uninvolved lung comparison of immunoSEQ T-cell fraction. Results the study describes overall, beyond this receptor: Because assay coverage varied across patients depending on available tissue quantity, TCR sequencing was performed for only a subset of the cohort. In line with immunofluorescence CD3 counts, TCRbeta sequencing supported higher T cell infiltration in tumors compared with uninvolved lung tissue. No difference in TCR-derived T-cell fraction was observed between the flow cytometry-defined immunotypes IM1 (good prognosis) and IM2 (poor prognosis). Different pieces of the same tissue were used for different assays, so technical variation could not be separated from intratumor heterogeneity. No association of tumor T-cell fraction from TCR sequencing with recurrence-free survival was found (p = 0.61).

The T-cell fraction in tumor and uninvolved lung tissue was provided by TCR sequencing with the immunoSEQ assay. The paper's data handling went like this. For survival analysis, patients were split into high (upper tertile) and low (lower two tertiles) T-cell fraction groups and compared by log-rank test. A signed-rank test was used to test paired tumor versus uninvolved lung differences in T-cell fraction. TCRdb re-hosts the immuneACCESS table, in-frame sequences only. Its copies lack some clones; in the studies checked, an unresolved V gene accounts for under half of them, and the cause for the rest is not known. From that table come the V and J calls and clone size; the DNA was used to work out D and trimming. The sample table records fewer than 20,000 clones; roughly 69% of these occur just once. In total, the top ten clones hold approximately 6.5% of the sample. Ends trimmed: V by 0 bases, J by 0 bases; bases unmatched to a gene: 2. The germline V gene (reference sequence) supplies CDR1 MNHEY and CDR2 SMNVEV. From the cysteine up to the phenylalanine, the CDR3 has a length of 16 residues. Only CDR3 DNA is held: 48 bases, read in frame from base 1.

Recombination connected TRBV27 to TRBJ2-7; a stretch of 10 junction bases matches TRBD2. This sequence was found in a human donor with non-small cell lung cancer. The sequencing input was lung tumor tissue. The nucleotides read TGTGCCAGCAGTTTATCTCTAGCGGGAGTCTCCTACGAGCAGTACTTC. It translates to CASSLSLAGVSYEQYF.